This TCR beta chain derives from a study of blood T cell repertoires in COVID-19. Adults between roughly 18 and 89 years of age took part from more than 20 US areas. The study assigned cohorts using participant-reported clinical history. Original processing methods: Cell counts per sample came from amplifying reference gene primers. This table comes from immunoSEQ multiplex PCR, and its TCRdb copy is limited to in-frame clones, with some not included. That table is the source of V, J and clone size, and D and trimming were worked out from the DNA. This sample yields about 250,000 clones, of which about nine tenths are seen a single time; 3% belongs to the top ten. Germline CDR1 is MDHEN and CDR2 is SYDVKM. This CDR3 contains 13 residues. V shed 10 bases and J shed 7 bases, with 18 bases lying between them.

This receptor was obtained from a woman in her forties or fifties who had recovered from COVID-19. Sequencing input: PBMCs or T cells enriched from blood (not recorded which). This rearrangement joins TRBV28 to TRBJ2-3, with a tentative D call TRBD1 (6 bases). The CDR3 region has the DNA TGTGCCAACGGACCCCCAGGGGTTCATACGCAGTATTTT. Protein sequence: CANGPPGVHTQYF.